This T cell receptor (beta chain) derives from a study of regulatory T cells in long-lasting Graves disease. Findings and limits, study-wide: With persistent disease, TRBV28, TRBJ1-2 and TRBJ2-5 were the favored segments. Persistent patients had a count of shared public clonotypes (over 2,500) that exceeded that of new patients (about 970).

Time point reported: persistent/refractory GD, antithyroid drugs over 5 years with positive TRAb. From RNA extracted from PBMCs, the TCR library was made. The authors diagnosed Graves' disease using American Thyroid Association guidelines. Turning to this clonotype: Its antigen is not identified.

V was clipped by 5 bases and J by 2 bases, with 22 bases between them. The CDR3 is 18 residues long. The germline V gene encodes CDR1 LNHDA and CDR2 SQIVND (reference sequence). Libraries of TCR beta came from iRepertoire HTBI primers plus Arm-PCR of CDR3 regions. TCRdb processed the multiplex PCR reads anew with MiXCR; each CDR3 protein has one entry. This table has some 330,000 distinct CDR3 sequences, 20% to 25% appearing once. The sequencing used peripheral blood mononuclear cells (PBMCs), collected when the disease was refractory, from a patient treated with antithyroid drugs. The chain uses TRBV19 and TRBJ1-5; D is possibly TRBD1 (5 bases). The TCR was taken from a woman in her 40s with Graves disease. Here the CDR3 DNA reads TGTGCCAGTAGTCCCCGCCGGGACGGATTTTTAGGCAATCAGCCCCAGCATTTT. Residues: CASSPRRDGFLGNQPQHF.